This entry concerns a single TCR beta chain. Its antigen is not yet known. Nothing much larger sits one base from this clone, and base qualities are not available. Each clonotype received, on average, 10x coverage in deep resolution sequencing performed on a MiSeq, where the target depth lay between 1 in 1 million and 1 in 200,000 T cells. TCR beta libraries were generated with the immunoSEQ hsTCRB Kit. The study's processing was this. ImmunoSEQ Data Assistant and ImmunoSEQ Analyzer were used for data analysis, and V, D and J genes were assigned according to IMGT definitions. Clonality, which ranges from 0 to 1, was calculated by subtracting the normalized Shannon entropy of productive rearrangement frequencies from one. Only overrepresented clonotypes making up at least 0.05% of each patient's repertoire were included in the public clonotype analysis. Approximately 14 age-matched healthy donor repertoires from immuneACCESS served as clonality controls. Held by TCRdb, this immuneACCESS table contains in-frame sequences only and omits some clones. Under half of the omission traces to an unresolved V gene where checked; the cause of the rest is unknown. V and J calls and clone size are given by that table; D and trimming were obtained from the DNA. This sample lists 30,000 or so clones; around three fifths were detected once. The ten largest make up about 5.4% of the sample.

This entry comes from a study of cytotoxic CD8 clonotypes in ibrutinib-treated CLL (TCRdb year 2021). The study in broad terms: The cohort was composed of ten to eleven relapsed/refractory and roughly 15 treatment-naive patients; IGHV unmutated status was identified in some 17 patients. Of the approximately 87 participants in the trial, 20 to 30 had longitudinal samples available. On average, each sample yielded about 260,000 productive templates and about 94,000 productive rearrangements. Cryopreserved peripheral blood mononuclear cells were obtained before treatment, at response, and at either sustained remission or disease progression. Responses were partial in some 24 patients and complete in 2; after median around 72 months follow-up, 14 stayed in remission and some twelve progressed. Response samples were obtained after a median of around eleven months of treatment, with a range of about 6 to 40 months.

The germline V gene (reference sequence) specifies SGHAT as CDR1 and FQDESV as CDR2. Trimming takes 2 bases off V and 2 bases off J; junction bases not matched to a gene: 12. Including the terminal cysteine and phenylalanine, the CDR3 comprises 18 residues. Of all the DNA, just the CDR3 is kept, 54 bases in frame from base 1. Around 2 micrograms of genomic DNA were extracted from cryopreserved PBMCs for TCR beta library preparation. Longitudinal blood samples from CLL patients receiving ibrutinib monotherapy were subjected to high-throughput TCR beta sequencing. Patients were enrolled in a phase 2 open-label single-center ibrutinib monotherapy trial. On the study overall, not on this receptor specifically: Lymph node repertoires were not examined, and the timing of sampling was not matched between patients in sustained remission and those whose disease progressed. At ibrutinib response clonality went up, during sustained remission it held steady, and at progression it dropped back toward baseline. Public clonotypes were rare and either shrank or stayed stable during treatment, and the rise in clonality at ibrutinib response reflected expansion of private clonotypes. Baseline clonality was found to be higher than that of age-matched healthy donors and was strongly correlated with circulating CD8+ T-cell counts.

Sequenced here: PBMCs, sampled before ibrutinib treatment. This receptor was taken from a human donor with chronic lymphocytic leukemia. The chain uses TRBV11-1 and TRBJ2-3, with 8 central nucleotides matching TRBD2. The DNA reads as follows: TGTGCCAGCAGCTTACGAAGAGGAGCGGGGGCAACCACAGATACGCAGTATTTT. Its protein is CASSLRRGAGATTDTQYF.